Below, 27 T cell receptor beta chains from the same sample are listed, as sequenced in a study of CDR3 diversity in severe acne. Using its own MiXCR run on the PCR reads, TCRdb lists one record per CDR3 protein. Seen here are almost 85,000 distinct CDR3 sequences, 51% observed once, and the top ten hold around 15%. Sequencing was performed on blood. Receptor source: a male donor in good health, without acne.

Ten or more counts support this clonotype. This chain joins TRBV29-1 and TRBJ1-2, with D unresolved. The length of the CDR3 is 13 residues. V lost 6 bases, J lost 4 bases, and 15 bases lay in between. Germline-derived CDR1 and CDR2 are SQVTM and ANQGSEA. CDR3 loop: CSVKPGNFYGYTF. The CDR3 DNA sequence: TGCAGCGTAAAACCGGGCAACTTCTATGGCTACACCTTC.

This clonotype came up many times. This rearrangement joins TRBV7-2 to TRBJ2-7, with D maybe TRBD2 (7 bases). The CDR3 runs to 16 residues. Germline V gene sequence: CDR1 SGHTA, CDR2 FQGNSA. V gave up 4 bases and J gave up 0 bases, with 16 bases separating them. CDR3 coding DNA: TGTGCCAGCAGCTCTTGGGGAGGGGGGGGCTCCTACGAGCAGTACTTC. Translating it yields CASSSWGGGGSYEQYF.

The chain uses TRBV5-1 and TRBJ2-7; 10 bases are shared with TRBD1. V was pared by 4 bases and J by 5 bases, with 12 bases of the junction left unmatched. Germline values: CDR1 SGHRS, CDR2 YFSETQ. The CDR3 extends over 16 amino acids. The CDR3 bases are TGCGCCAGCAGCGAACCGACAGGGGGCATAGTCCACGAGCAGTACTTC. This sequence encodes CASSEPTGGIVHEQYF.

On this clonotype itself: Possible read error: a much larger clone is one base away. This chain links TRBV29-1 with TRBJ1-2, with TRBD1 as a possible D gene (6 bases). Germline CDR1 SQVTM, CDR2 ANQGSEA. V gave up 8 bases and J gave up 8 bases, with 21 bases separating them. This CDR3 spans 13 amino acids. This CDR3 is CSTETGTSRGYTF. The CDR3 DNA follows: TGCAGCACGGAGACAGGCACATCGCGCGGCTACACCTTC.

The table lists this clonotype with a few counts. The V gene is TRBV7-2, the J gene TRBJ2-7; perhaps TRBD1 as D (6 bases). The CDR3 is 15 amino acids. Trimming left V 5 bases short and J 0 bases short, with 14 bases between. Germline CDR1 and CDR2: SGHTA and FQGNSA. In DNA form, the CDR3 reads TGTGCCAGCAGCGCCTCCAGGGGACCCTCCTACGAGCAGTACTTC. It specifies CASSASRGPSYEQYF.

The chain links TRBV5-1 to TRBJ1-1; 7 bases map to TRBD1. The V gene end was trimmed by 5 bases and the J gene end by 1 base; junction bases not matched to a gene: 5. The V gene's germline CDR1 is SGHRS and CDR2 YFSETQ. This CDR3 has 14 amino acids. The CDR3 coding sequence is TGCGCCAGCAGTTATTACAGGGGGAACACTGAAGCTTTCTTT. It codes for CASSYYRGNTEAFF.

The V and J genes are TRBV6-4 and TRBJ2-7, with 12 bases matching TRBD2. The CDR3 has 12 amino acids. Germline V gives CDR1 MRHNA, CDR2 SNTAGT. V shed 6 bases and J 6 bases; nucleotides not matched to a gene: 0. The CDR3 loop is CASRTSGGEQYF. CDR3 coding DNA: TGTGCCAGCAGGACTAGCGGGGGCGAGCAGTACTTC.

This clonotype was found many times. The CDR3 sequence is CSVEKRYEQFF. The DNA of the CDR3 is TGCAGCGTTGAAAAACGGTATGAGCAGTTCTTC. The chain links TRBV29-1 to TRBJ2-1; D call uncertain. Trimming cost V 2 bases and J 8 bases, with 7 bases left between them. CDR3 length: 11 amino acids. The germline V gene encodes CDR1 SQVTM and CDR2 ANQGSEA.

V and J are TRBV2 and TRBJ2-3; no firm D call. V gave up 1 base and J gave up 6 bases, with 11 bases separating them. CDR1 and CDR2 from the germline V gene are SNHLY and FYNNEI. The CDR3 is 14 residues long. CDR3 sequence: CASSEGHVADTQYF. CDR3 nucleotides: TGTGCCAGCAGTGAAGGGCACGTGGCGGATACGCAGTATTTT.

Ten or more counts support this clonotype. The rearrangement uses TRBV20-1 and TRBJ1-3; D gene ambiguous. The CDR3 sequence is 17 residues long. V lost 0 bases and J lost 0, with 15 bases in between. Germline loops: CDR1 DFQATT, CDR2 SNEGSKA (reference sequence). CDR3 nucleotides: TGCAGTGCTAGAGATTCGTCCCGATCCCACTCTGGAAACACCATATATTTT. Amino acids: CSARDSSRSHSGNTIYF.

Many counts were recorded for this clonotype. The rearrangement joins TRBV24-1 to TRBJ2-7; D might be TRBD2 (5 bases). Germline CDR1 KGHDR, CDR2 SFDVKD. The V gene lost 6 bases and the J gene lost 2 bases, with 10 bases spanning the gap. The CDR3 loop spans 13 amino acids. The CDR3 DNA is TGTGCCACCAGTTCAGAGGGAGCCTACGAGCAGTACTTC. Its protein is CATSSEGAYEQYF.

This clonotype showed up just once. The chain has TRBV24-1 and TRBJ1-5; D not resolved. Per germline, CDR1 KGHDR and CDR2 SFDVKD. This CDR3 spans 13 amino acids. The germline V and J ends were trimmed by 8 bases and 2 bases, with 9 bases remaining between them. For the CDR3, the DNA is TGTGCCACCAATAAAGAGGGCAATCAGCCCCAGCATTTT. This sequence encodes CATNKEGNQPQHF.

This clonotype showed up many times. This chain connects TRBV6-5 to TRBJ2-3; D might be TRBD2 (6 bases). The germline V gene encodes CDR1 MNHEY and CDR2 SVGAGI. The CDR3 has 14 amino acids. V lost 5 bases, J lost 4 bases, and 13 bases lay in between. In DNA form, the CDR3 reads TGTGCCAGCAGTCCCGGGGGAGGAGCAGATACGCAGTATTTT. This codes for CASSPGGGADTQYF.

For this clonotype: Since the CDR3 does not end with the conserved phenylalanine or tryptophan, this likely comes from a read error. In DNA form, the CDR3 reads TGTGCCAGCTCACCAGACTGGACTAGCGGATCTCTCTACGAGCAGTACTCC. Residues: CASSPDWTSGSLYEQYS. The V gene is TRBV18, the J gene TRBJ2-7; 10 nucleotides match TRBD2. From germline, CDR1 is KGHSH and CDR2 LQKENI. The junction had 10 bases not matched to a gene; V was cut back by 2 bases and J by 3 bases. This CDR3 has 17 residues.

This chain connects TRBV27 to TRBJ2-7; a weak D match, TRBD2 (6 bases). Germline V gives CDR1 MNHEY, CDR2 SMNVEV (reference sequence). The V end lost 0 bases, the J end lost 3 bases, and 12 bases lay between the germline ends. This CDR3 contains 15 residues. The CDR3 nucleotides are TGTGCCAGCAGTTTATCGGCTAGCGCTTACTACGAGCAGTACTTC. It encodes CASSLSASAYYEQYF.

This clonotype was counted at least ten times. As the CDR3 is not closed by the conserved phenylalanine or tryptophan, this likely results from a read error. This rearrangement joins TRBV9 to TRBJ2-7; 7 bases map to TRBD1. Germline V lookup: CDR1 SGDLS, CDR2 YYNGEE. This CDR3 region has 14 residues. V lost 3 bases, J lost 3 bases, and 6 bases stayed unmatched. The DNA for the CDR3 is TGTGCCAGCAGCGCTGGGGACAGCAGCTACGAGCAGTACCTC. Translating gives CASSAGDSSYEQYL.

V gene TRBV6-2 or TRBV6-3 combines with J gene TRBJ2-3; 14 bases line up with TRBD2. Germline CDR1 is MNHEY and CDR2 is SVGEGT. The CDR3 is made up of 15 amino acids. V was pared by 11 bases and J by 3 bases, with 7 bases of the junction left unmatched. CDR3 loop: CAARLAGGTTDTQYF. The CDR3 DNA is TGTGCCGCGAGACTAGCGGGGGGGACGACAGATACGCAGTATTTT.

In this sample, this clonotype turned up many times. V usage is TRBV5-1 and J usage is TRBJ2-1; 9 bases are a match to TRBD2. CDR1 is SGHRS, CDR2 YFSETQ, per germline. The CDR3 loop spans 15 amino acids. V dropped 5 bases and J dropped 3; count of bases not matched to a gene: 6. CDR3 in DNA: TGCGCCAGCAGTCAGACTAGCGGATTCTACAATGAGCAGTTCTTC. Amino acids: CASSQTSGFYNEQFF.

This clonotype came up a few times. The CDR3 DNA follows: TGCAGTGGAGTTTTGAACACTGAAGCTTTCTTT. Amino acid sequence: CSGVLNTEAFF. The chain has TRBV20-1 and TRBJ1-1; D not certain. The CDR3 extends over 11 amino acids. Trimming shortened V by 7 bases and J by 0 bases, and 6 bases separated the two germline ends. Germline V gene sequence: CDR1 DFQATT, CDR2 SNEGSKA (reference sequence).

This clonotype was seen at least ten times. The rearrangement joins TRBV5-8 to TRBJ1-2, with D possibly being TRBD1 (5 bases). Trimming took 4 bases from V and 5 from J, leaving 15 bases between them. Germline CDR1 is SGHTS and CDR2 is YDEGEE. This CDR3 region has 14 residues. DNA of the CDR3: TGTGCCAGCAGCCCTGGGACGGTCCCATATGGCTACACCTTC. It codes for CASSPGTVPYGYTF.

The V call is TRBV4-1, the J call TRBJ2-7; 8 bases match TRBD1. Germline V gives CDR1 MGHRA, CDR2 YSYEKL. V lost 0 bases to trimming and J lost 2 bases; unmatched junction nucleotides: 9. This CDR3 is 17 amino acids long. CDR3 protein: CASSQEPQGARAYEQYF. DNA of the CDR3: TGCGCCAGCAGCCAAGAACCCCAGGGGGCGAGGGCCTACGAGCAGTACTTC.

In regard to this clonotype: The junction differs from germline at one of its ends, possibly a read error. This chain uses TRBV20-1 with TRBJ1-5; D is ambiguous. Germline V gene data show CDR1 as DFQATT and CDR2 as SNEGSKA (reference sequence). This CDR3 spans 13 amino acids. The CDR3 region has the DNA TGCGGTGCCGTCTCTCGGCGATCGGTGTCCCAGCATTTT. Its protein product is CGAVSRRSVSQHF.

This clonotype was seen repeatedly, ten times or more. This chain links TRBV6-5 with TRBJ2-7; D might be TRBD1 (6 bases). V was pared by 6 bases and J by 6 bases, with 24 bases between. The CDR3 spans 16 residues. CDR1 and CDR2 (germline): MNHEY, SVGAGI. DNA of the CDR3: TGTGCCAGCAGCGATGGACGGGACACCCCGTCCAGCGAGCAGTACTTC. As protein: CASSDGRDTPSSEQYF.

Concerning this clonotype itself: No conserved phenylalanine or tryptophan ends this CDR3, so it is likely a read error. The DNA is left out, because the CDR3 cannot be placed on it with certainty; the CDR3 is given as TCRdb lists it. The chain uses TRBV20-1 and TRBJ2-5; the D segment call TRBD2 is taken from the table without a DNA check. CDR1 and CDR2 from the germline V gene are DFQATT and SNEGSKA (reference sequence). Inclusive of both ends, the CDR3 amounts to 21 amino acids. Here the CDR3 reads CSVTPGLGLVTRRNSPLHFGN.

The sample holds a few counts of this clonotype. The chain employs TRBV11-3 and TRBJ2-7, with no clear D. Germline V CDR1 and CDR2: SGHNT, YENEEA. With 5 bases removed from V and 6 bases from J, the gap between germline ends came to 8 bases. CDR3 length: 11 amino acids. In DNA form, the CDR3 reads TGTGCCAGCAGCCTCAGCGTCGAGCAGTACTTC. It codes for CASSLSVEQYF.

Details on this clonotype: One end of the junction varies from germline; a read error may be responsible. The genes are TRBV12-3 or TRBV12-4 and TRBJ1-1; unclear D gene. The CDR3 is 8 amino acids. This chain's CDR3 is CASSSPSF. The CDR3 coding sequence is TGTGCCAGCAGCTCCCCCTCCTTT.

V usage is TRBV13 and J usage is TRBJ2-5; TRBD1 aligns across 9 bases. V shed 4 bases, J shed 5 bases, and the junction held 5 bases outside the gene matches. The CDR3 is made up of 14 amino acids. Germline CDR1 reads PRHDT; CDR2 reads FYEKMQ (reference sequence). CDR3 nucleotides: TGTGCCAGCAGCTGGACAGGGGACGGGGAGACCCAGTACTTC. Amino acid sequence: CASSWTGDGETQYF.